The TCR beta chain described here comes from a study of cytomegalovirus exposure and HLA in healthy donors. Looking at the study overall: From HLA-typed donors, an early data release held roughly 80 million unique TCRs. Findings and limits, study-wide: Accurate prediction of HLA-A and HLA-B alleles (for most subjects) was reportedly achieved from TCR beta sequences. According to reports, the classifier identified cytomegalovirus status with high specificity and sensitivity. In a later analysis, TCR beta V- and J-gene trimming showed a link to a missense DCLRE1C variant.

Researchers ran the PCR with 60 Vbeta and 13 Jbeta primers. This table comes from immunoSEQ multiplex PCR, and its TCRdb copy is limited to in-frame clones, with some not included. The data hold 70,000 to 100,000 clones, with roughly 63% observed a single time. In germline, CDR1 is SNHLY, CDR2 FYNNEI. The CDR3 spans 13 residues. Losses at the gene ends were 8 bases for V and 9 bases for J; bases not matched to a gene: 8. Note on this clone: Antigen unknown.

This receptor was identified in a woman aged 45 to 65 in good health and CMV-seropositive. The sequenced sample was PBMCs. This chain joins TRBV2 and TRBJ2-1, with 9 bases fitting TRBD2. CDR3 region: CASLGRGGGEQFF. DNA of the CDR3: TGTGCCAGCTTAGGGCGGGGGGGCGGTGAGCAGTTCTTC.